This TCR beta chain was sequenced during a study of blood T cell repertoires in COVID-19 (dated by TCRdb to between 2020 and 2021). For the wider study: Samples from collaborators originated in the United States, Italy and Spain and spanned both the acute and convalescent phases of COVID-19. Subjects who had been exposed to COVID-19, were actively infected with it, or had recovered from it provided the deeply sampled blood TCRbeta repertoires that made up the dataset. The repertoires were released in a freely available public database intended as a resource for research on the immune response to SARS-CoV-2. A de-identified subject ID, COVID-19 status, age in years and sex were almost always included in the sample metadata. Where available, HLA class I and class II types were obtained from metadata supplied by the sample provider rather than from assay-based typing. The prospective study material was composed of cDNA or gDNA derived from T cells, B-cell-depleted T cells, or PBMCs. Samples were obtained from the ongoing ImmuneRACE study (first 160 participants) and from 1,254 subjects provided by 6 global collaborators. Beyond this particular receptor, the publication reports: The amount of clinical and demographic metadata varied by source and participant and was provided uncurated.

Points on this clone: Its target antigen remains unknown. No clone much larger than this one lies a single base away; base qualities are absent.

The CDR3 goes from the cysteine to the phenylalanine over 15 residues. Here the CDR3 DNA is all that survives: 45 bases in frame from base 1. Taken from the germline V gene, the CDR1 and CDR2 loops are MNHEY and SVGEGT. A distance of 12 bases separates the germline ends of V and J, which lose 0 bases and 6 bases respectively. The collaborating institutions used their own protocols to collect whole blood in K2EDTA tubes. For TCRbeta analysis, collaborators shipped samples as frozen whole blood, isolated PBMCs, or DNA extracted from either of those sample types. TCRbeta CDR3 regions were amplified from genomic DNA using the immunoSEQ Assay, a bias-controlled multiplex PCR. In the source study's methods: The number of nucleated cells in each sample was estimated by amplification of reference gene primers within the assay. To quantify the absolute abundance of each unique TCRbeta CDR3 rearrangement, sequence reads were collapsed and filtered. For each sample, productive Simpson clonality was calculated as the square root of Simpson's diversity index across productive rearrangements. What TCRdb holds here is the immuneACCESS table cut down to in-frame rearrangements. Part of the clones is not present; checked against another copy, under half of the missing clones reflect an unresolved V gene, and the others are unexplained. That table is the source of V, J and clone size, and D and trimming were worked out from the DNA. Here the sample has tens of thousands of clones; more than 70% occur a single time. Together, the top ten hold roughly an eighth of the sample.

This sequence was found in a human donor in a cohort sampled during active COVID-19. Recombination joined TRBV6-2 or TRBV6-3 with TRBJ1-5, with no reliable assignment of the D segment. Sequencing was performed on peripheral blood. The CDR3 region has the sequence CASSYSLGGIQPQHF. The DNA is TGTGCCAGCAGTTACTCGCTAGGAGGGATTCAGCCCCAGCATTTT.